One sample yielded the 3 T cell receptor beta chains listed below, sequenced in a study of shared clonotypes between healthy human individuals. Repertoires were generated with immunoSEQ multiplex PCR, while TCRdb's copy carries only in-frame clones and drops some. This sample has about 600,000 clones, with around 97% found just once. Sample: naive CD4+ T cells sorted from blood. Sample subset: CD45RA+ positively selected. Source of these receptors: a woman aged 30 to 39 in good health.

The rearrangement links TRBV19 to TRBJ2-2; TRBD2 is a possible D gene (5 bases). The ends were cut back, 5 bases at V and 0 bases at J, with 19 bases in the middle. Germline-derived CDR1 and CDR2 are LNHDA and SQIVND (reference sequence). The CDR3 totals 18 residues. Written as DNA, the CDR3 is TGTGCCAGTAGTTTCGGGGTCGGAACAAGTGCGAACACCGGGGAGCTGTTTTTT. This sequence encodes CASSFGVGTSANTGELFF.

A remark on this clone: A junction end diverges from the germline sequence, so it may reflect a read error. This chain connects TRBV20-1 to TRBJ1-2, with D unclear. The germline CDR1 and CDR2 sequences are DFQATT and SNEGSKA (reference sequence). The CDR3 runs to 8 residues. Here the CDR3 DNA reads TGCAGTGCTAGAGATTTTAACTTC. Protein: CSARDFNF.

CDR3 amino acids: CASTEAGANTGELFF. The CDR3 DNA follows: TGTGCCAGCACCGAGGCAGGGGCGAACACCGGGGAGCTGTTTTTT. The chain couples TRBV28 to TRBJ2-2, with D perhaps TRBD1 (6 bases). Trimming cost V 7 bases and J 0 bases, with 12 bases left between them. CDR1 and CDR2 from the germline V gene are MDHEN and SYDVKM. The CDR3 has 15 residues. Complete variable domain (other parts from reference TRBV28 and TRBJ2-2): DVKVTQSSRYLVKRTGEKVFLECVQDMDHENMFWYRQDPGLGLRLIYFSYDVKMKEKGDIPEGYSVSREKKERFSLILESASTNQTSMYLCASTEAGANTGELFFGEGSRLTVL.